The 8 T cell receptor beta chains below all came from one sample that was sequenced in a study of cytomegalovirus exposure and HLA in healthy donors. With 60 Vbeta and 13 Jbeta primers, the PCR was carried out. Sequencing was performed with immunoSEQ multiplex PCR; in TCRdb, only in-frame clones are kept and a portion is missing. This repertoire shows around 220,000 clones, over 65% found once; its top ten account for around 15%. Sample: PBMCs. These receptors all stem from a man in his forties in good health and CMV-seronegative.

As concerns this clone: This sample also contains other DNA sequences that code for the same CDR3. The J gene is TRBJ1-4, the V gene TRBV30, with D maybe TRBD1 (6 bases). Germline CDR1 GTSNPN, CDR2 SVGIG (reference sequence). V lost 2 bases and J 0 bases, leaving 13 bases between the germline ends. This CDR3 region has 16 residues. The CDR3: CAWSTRGTTTNEKLFF. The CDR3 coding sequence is TGTGCCTGGAGTACCCGAGGGACAACAACTAATGAAAAACTGTTTTTT.

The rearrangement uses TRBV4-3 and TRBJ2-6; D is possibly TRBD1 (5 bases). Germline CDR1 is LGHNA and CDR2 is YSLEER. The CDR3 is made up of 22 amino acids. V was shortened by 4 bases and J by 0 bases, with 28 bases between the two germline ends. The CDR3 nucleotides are TGCGCCAGCAGCCTTTCCCCCCCGGGCGCAGGGAAGCTAAACTCTGGGGCCAACGTCCTGACTTTC. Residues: CASSLSPPGAGKLNSGANVLTF.

For the CDR3, the DNA is TGCGCCAGCAGCCCACAGGATCAAGAGACCCAGTACTTC. This gives the protein CASSPQDQETQYF. The rearrangement uses TRBV5-1 and TRBJ2-5, with D tentatively TRBD1 (5 bases). V was clipped by 4 bases and J by 2 bases, with 9 bases between them. Per the germline V gene, CDR1 is SGHRS and CDR2 is YFSETQ. The CDR3 sequence is 13 residues long.

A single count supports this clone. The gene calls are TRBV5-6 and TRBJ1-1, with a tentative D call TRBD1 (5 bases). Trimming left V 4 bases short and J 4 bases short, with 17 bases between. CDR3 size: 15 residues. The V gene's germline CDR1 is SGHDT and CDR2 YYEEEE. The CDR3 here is CASSPTDKAGTEAFF. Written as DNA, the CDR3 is TGTGCCAGCAGCCCGACGGACAAAGCCGGCACTGAAGCTTTCTTT.

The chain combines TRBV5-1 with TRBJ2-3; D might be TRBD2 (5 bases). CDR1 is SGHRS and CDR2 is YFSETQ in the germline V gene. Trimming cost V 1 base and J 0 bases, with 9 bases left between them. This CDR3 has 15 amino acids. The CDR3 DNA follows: TGCGCCAGCAGCTTGCAGGCGGGTAGCACAGATACGCAGTATTTT. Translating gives CASSLQAGSTDTQYF.

CDR3: CASSLGQGGRGTEAFF. The DNA for the CDR3 is TGTGCCAGCAGCTTAGGTCAAGGGGGCCGCGGCACTGAAGCTTTCTTT. The chain uses TRBV7-8 and TRBJ1-1, with 7 bases identical to TRBD1. This CDR3 has 16 residues. V dropped 1 base and J dropped 4; count of bases not matched to a gene: 9. Germline CDR1 is SGHVS and CDR2 is FQNEAQ. Full variable domain (missing parts from reference TRBV7-8 and TRBJ1-1): GAGVSQSPRYKVAKRGQDVALRCDPISGHVSLFWYQQALGQGPEFLTYFQNEAQLDKSGLPSDRFFAERPEGSVSTLKIQRTQQEDSAVYLCASSLGQGGRGTEAFFGQGTRLTVV.

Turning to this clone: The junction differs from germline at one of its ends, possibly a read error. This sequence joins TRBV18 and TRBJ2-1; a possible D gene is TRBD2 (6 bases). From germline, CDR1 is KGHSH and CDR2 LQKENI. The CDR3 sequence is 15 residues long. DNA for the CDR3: TGTGCCAGCTCACCGGTTGCGGGACTCTACAATGAGCCGTTCTTC. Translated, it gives CASSPVAGLYNEPFF.

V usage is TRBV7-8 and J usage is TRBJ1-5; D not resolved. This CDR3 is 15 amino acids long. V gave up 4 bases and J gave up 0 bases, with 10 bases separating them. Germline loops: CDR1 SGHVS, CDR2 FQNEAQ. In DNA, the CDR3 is TGTGCCAGCAGCTCCCCCGGGTTTAGCAATCAGCCCCAGCATTTT. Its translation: CASSSPGFSNQPQHF.